The text below deals with one TCR beta chain. This sample stems from a study of T cell changes during pregnancy in multiple sclerosis. Trimming took off 5 bases at V and 8 bases at J, with 19 bases between the two ends. The CDR3 totals 15 residues. Generated by immunoSEQ multiplex PCR, the TCRdb table keeps only in-frame clones and is missing some. The table lists roughly 42,000 clones, less than 90% of them singletons. The sequences come from CD4+ T cells from peripheral blood mononuclear cells, collected in the first trimester of pregnancy. The source is a female donor with multiple sclerosis, enrolled in a pregnancy study. The V call is TRBV6-7, the J call TRBJ2-1, with a weak D call TRBD2 (5 bases). TRBV6-7 is an ORF, with its function uncertain. For the CDR3, the DNA is TGTGCCAGCAGTCCCCGGGGAGCGGAAGTGGATGAGCAGTTCTTC. Translating gives CASSPRGAEVDEQFF.